The rows below give T cell receptor beta chains drawn from one sample of a study of T-cell reconstitution after alpha-beta-depleted transplantation in children. TCRdb redid the calling of the PCR reads with MiXCR, one entry per CDR3 protein. This sample has about 230,000 distinct CDR3 sequences, with approximately 9.8% found just once. The sequencing used PBMCs from the stem cell graft donor, collected from the stem cell graft. These receptors were obtained from a human donor who donated a stem cell graft to a child with SCID. The CDR3 runs from the conserved cysteine through the conserved F or W. The D gene is left open where the match is weak. Not all rows give a size; the values are once, few, many and, for expanded clones, a class.

clone size | J gene | D gene | V gene | CDR3 DNA | CDR3 protein
many | TRBJ1-2 | TRBD1 | TRBV12-3/TRBV12-4 | TGTGCCAGCACCGTTTGGGGAGACAGGGCCCATGGCTACACCTTC | CASTVWGDRAHGYTF
few | TRBJ1-2 | - | TRBV4-3 | TGCGCCAGCAGCCAAGAGTCTCGAGGGGGCTATGGCTACACCTTC | CASSQESRGGYGYTF
many | TRBJ2-1 | - | TRBV9 | TGTGCCAGCAGCGTAGGAGGGGCAGGGCGAGGCAATGAGCAGTTCTTC | CASSVGGAGRGNEQFF
many | TRBJ1-1 | - | TRBV5-1 | TGCGCCAGCAGGATGAGGGAGATCTACACTGAAGCTTTCTTT | CASRMREIYTEAFF
many | TRBJ1-2 | - | TRBV6-1 | TGTGCCAGCACCCGGGGGGCTGGGGGCTATGGCTACACCTTC | CASTRGAGGYGYTF
many | TRBJ2-7 | - | TRBV28 | TGTGCCACCCGGTTCTACGAGCAGTACTTC | CATRFYEQYF
many | TRBJ2-7 | TRBD2 | TRBV7-2 | TGTGCCAGCAGCTTAGCGGGGGGACTAGTTCGATCCTACGAGCAGTACTTC | CASSLAGGLVRSYEQYF
- | TRBJ2-7 | - | TRBV29-1 | TGCAGCGTTACCGCCGGGATAGGATTCAACGAGCAGTACTTC | CSVTAGIGFNEQYF
many | TRBJ2-1 | TRBD2 | TRBV7-2 | TGTGCCAGCAGCCCCCAGACTAGCGGGGGGGCGACGGGAAGGTTCTTC | CASSPQTSGGATGRFF
many | TRBJ1-5 | - | TRBV21-1 | TGTGCCAGCAGCCTCGCCGGGACAGGGGACGGCTATAGCAATCAGCCCCAGCATTTT | CASSLAGTGDGYSNQPQHF
few | TRBJ2-1 | - | TRBV12-3/TRBV12-4 | TGTGCCAGCAGTACGCCGGGGGCGTATCACAATGAGCAGTTCTTC | CASSTPGAYHNEQFF